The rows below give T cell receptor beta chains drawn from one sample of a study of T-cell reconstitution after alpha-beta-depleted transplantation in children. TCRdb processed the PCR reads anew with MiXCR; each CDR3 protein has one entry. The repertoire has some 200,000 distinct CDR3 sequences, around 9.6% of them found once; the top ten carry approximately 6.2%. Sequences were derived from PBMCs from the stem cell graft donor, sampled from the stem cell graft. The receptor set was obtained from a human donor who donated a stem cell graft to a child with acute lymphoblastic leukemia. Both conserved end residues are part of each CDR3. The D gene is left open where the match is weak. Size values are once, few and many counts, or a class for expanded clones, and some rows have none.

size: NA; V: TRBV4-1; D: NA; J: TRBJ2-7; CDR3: CASSQFARDNEQYF; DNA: TGCGCCAGCAGCCAGTTTGCCCGGGACAACGAGCAGTACTTC
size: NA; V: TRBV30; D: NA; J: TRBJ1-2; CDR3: CAWAQQEEDGYTF; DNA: TGTGCCTGGGCTCAACAGGAGGAGGATGGCTACACCTTC
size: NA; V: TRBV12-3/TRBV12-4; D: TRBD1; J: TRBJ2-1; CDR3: CAFSLRDRISMLYDEQFF; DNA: TGTGCCTTCAGTTTACGGGACAGGATTTCAATGTTGTACGATGAGCAGTTCTTC
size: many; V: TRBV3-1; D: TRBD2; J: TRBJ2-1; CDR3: CASSLGLASNEQFF; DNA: TGTGCCAGCAGCCTCGGACTAGCGAGCAATGAGCAGTTCTTC
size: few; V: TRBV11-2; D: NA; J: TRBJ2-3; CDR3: CASSFRVGPSTDTQYF; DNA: TGTGCCAGCAGCTTTCGGGTCGGGCCCAGCACAGATACGCAGTATTTT
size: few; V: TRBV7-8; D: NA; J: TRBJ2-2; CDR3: CASSLGGVTGELFF; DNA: TGTGCCAGCAGCTTGGGCGGGGTCACCGGGGAGCTGTTTTTT
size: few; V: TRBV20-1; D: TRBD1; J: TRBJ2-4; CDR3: CSAREGQGLGIQYF; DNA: TGCAGTGCTAGAGAGGGACAGGGTCTGGGCATTCAGTACTTC
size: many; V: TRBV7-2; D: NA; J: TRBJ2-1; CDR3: CASSLFQGSYNEQFF; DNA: TGTGCCAGCAGCTTATTCCAGGGCTCCTACAATGAGCAGTTCTTC
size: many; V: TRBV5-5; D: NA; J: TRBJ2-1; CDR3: CASSLDRSNEQFF; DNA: TGTGCCAGCAGCTTGGACAGGTCGAATGAGCAGTTCTTC
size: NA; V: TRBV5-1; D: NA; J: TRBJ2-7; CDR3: CASSPADYEQYF; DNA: TGCGCCAGCAGCCCAGCTGACTACGAGCAGTACTTC